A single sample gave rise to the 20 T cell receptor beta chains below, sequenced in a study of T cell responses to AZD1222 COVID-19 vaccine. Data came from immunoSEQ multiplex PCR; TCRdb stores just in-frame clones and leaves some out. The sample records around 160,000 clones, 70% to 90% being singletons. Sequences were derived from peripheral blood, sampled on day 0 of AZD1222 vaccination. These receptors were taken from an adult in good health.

The CDR3 coding sequence is TGCGCCAGCAGCTTGGCAGGGGCTACGCAGTATTTT. Amino acids: CASSLAGATQYF. This chain links TRBV5-1 with TRBJ2-3, with D maybe TRBD1 (6 bases). CDR3 size: 12 residues. V was clipped by 0 bases and J by 8 bases, with 7 bases between them. From germline, CDR1 is SGHRS and CDR2 YFSETQ.

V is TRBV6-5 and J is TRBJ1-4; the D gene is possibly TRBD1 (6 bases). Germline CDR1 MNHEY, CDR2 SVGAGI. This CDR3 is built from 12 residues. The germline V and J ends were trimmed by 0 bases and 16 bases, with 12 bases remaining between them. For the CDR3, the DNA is TGTGCCAGCAGTTACTCCGACAGGAATGGGTTTTTT. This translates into CASSYSDRNGFF.

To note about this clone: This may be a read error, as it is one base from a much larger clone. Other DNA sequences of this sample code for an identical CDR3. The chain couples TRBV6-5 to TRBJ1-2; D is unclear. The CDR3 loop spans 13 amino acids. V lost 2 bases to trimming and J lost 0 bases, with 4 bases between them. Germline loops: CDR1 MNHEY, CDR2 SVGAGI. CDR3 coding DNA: TGTGCCAGCAGTTACGACACTAACTATGGCTACACCTTC. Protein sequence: CASSYDTNYGYTF.

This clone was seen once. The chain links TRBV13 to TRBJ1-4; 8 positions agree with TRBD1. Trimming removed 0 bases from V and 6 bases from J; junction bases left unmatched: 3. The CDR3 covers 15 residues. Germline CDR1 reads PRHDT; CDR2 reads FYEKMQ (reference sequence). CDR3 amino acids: CASSLGETGDEKLFF. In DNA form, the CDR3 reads TGTGCCAGCAGCTTAGGGGAGACAGGGGATGAAAAACTGTTTTTT.

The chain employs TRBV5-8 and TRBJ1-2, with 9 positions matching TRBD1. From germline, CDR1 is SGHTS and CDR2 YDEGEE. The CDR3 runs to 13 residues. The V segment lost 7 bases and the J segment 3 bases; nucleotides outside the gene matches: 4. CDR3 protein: CASGQGQDYGYTF. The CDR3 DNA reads TGTGCCAGCGGACAGGGGCAGGACTATGGCTACACCTTC.

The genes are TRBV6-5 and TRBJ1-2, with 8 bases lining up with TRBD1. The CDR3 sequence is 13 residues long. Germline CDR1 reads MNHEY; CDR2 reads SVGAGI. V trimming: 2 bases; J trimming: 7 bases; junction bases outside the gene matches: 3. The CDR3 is CASSYQGAVGYTF. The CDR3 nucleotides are TGTGCCAGCAGTTACCAGGGGGCGGTTGGCTACACCTTC.

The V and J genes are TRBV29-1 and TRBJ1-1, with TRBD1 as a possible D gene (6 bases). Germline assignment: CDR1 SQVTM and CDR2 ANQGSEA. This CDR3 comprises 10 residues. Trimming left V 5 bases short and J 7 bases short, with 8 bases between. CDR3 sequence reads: CSVSDSEAFF. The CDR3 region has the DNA TGCAGCGTTTCGGACAGTGAAGCTTTCTTT. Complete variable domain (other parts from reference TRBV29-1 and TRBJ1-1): SAVISQKPSRDICQRGTSLTIQCQVDSQVTMMFWYRQQPGQSLTLIATANQGSEATYESGFVIDKFPISRPNLTFSTLTVSNMSPEDSSIYLCSVSDSEAFFGQGTRLTVV.

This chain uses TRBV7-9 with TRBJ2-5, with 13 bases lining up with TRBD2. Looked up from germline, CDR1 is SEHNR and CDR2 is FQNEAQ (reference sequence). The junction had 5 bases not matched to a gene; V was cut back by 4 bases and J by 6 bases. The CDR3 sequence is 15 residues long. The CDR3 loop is CASSSGLAGVQTQYF. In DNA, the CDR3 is TGTGCCAGCAGCTCAGGACTAGCGGGGGTACAGACCCAGTACTTC.

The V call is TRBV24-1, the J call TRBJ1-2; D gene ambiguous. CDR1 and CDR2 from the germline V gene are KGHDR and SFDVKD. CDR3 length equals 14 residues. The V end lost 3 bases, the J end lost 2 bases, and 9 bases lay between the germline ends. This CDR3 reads CATSDLVRNYGYTF. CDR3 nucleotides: TGTGCCACCAGTGATCTGGTCCGCAACTATGGCTACACCTTC.

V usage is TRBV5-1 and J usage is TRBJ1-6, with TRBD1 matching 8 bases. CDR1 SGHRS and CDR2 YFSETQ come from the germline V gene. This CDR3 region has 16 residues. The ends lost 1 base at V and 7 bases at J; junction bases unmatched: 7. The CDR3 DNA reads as TGCGCCAGCAGCTTGTGGACAGGGCTTGGCAATTCACCCCTCCACTTT. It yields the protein CASSLWTGLGNSPLHF.

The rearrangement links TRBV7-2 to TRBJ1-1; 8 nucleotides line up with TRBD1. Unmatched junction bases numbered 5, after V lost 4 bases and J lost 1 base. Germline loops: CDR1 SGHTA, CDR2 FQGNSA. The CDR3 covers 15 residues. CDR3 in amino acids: CASSSRGPGNTEAFF. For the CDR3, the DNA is TGTGCCAGCAGCTCCAGGGGGCCGGGGAACACTGAAGCTTTCTTT. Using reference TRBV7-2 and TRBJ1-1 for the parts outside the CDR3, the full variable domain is GAGVSQSPSNKVTEKGKDVELRCDPISGHTALYWYRQSLGQGLEFLIYFQGNSAPDKSGLPSDRFSAERTGGSVSTLTIQRTQQEDSAVYLCASSSRGPGNTEAFFGQGTRLTVV.

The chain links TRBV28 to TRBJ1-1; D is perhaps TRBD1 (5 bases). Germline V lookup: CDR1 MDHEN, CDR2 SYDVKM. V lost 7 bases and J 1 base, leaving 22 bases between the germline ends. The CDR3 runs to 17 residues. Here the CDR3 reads CASKVRDFGLANTEAFF. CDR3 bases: TGTGCCAGCAAAGTGCGGGACTTTGGGCTCGCGAACACTGAAGCTTTCTTT. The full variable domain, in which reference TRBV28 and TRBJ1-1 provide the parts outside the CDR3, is DVKVTQSSRYLVKRTGEKVFLECVQDMDHENMFWYRQDPGLGLRLIYFSYDVKMKEKGDIPEGYSVSREKKERFSLILESASTNQTSMYLCASKVRDFGLANTEAFFGQGTRLTVV.

CDR3 sequence: CASSYSTGGRGAFF. CDR3 in DNA: TGTGCCAGCAGTTACTCGACCGGGGGGAGGGGAGCTTTCTTT. V gene TRBV6-5 combines with J gene TRBJ1-1, with D possibly TRBD1 on 5 matching bases. V gave up 0 bases and J gave up 10 bases, with 15 bases separating them. From germline, CDR1 is MNHEY and CDR2 SVGAGI. There are 14 residues in the CDR3.

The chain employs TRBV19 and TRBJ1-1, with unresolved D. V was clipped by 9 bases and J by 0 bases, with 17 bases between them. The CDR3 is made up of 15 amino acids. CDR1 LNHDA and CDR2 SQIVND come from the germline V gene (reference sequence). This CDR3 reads CASRSTDFLNTEAFF. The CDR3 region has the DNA TGTGCCAGCAGATCCACGGACTTCTTGAACACTGAAGCTTTCTTT.

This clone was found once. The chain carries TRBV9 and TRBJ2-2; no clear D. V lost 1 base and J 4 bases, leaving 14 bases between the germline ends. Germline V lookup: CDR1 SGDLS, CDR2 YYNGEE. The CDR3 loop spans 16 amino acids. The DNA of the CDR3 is TGTGCCAGCAGCGTATTGGCGGATATAGGCACCGGGGAGCTGTTTTTT. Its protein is CASSVLADIGTGELFF.

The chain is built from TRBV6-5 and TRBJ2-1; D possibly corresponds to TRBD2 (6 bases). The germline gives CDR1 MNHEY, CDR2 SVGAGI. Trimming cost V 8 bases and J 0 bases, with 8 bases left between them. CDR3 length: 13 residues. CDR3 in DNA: TGTGCCAGCGGGAGGAGCTCCTACAATGAGCAGTTCTTC. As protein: CASGRSSYNEQFF.

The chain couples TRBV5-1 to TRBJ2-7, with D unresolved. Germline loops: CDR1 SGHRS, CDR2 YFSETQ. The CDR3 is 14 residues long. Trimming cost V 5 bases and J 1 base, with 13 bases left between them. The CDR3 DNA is TGCGCCAGCAGTCATGCAGACTTATCCTACGAGCAGTACTTC. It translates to CASSHADLSYEQYF. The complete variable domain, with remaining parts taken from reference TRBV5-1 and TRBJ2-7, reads KAGVTQTPRYLIKTRGQQVTLSCSPISGHRSVSWYQQTPGQGLQFLFEYFSETQRNKGNFPGRFSGRQFSNSRSEMNVSTLELGDSALYLCASSHADLSYEQYFGPGTRLTVT.

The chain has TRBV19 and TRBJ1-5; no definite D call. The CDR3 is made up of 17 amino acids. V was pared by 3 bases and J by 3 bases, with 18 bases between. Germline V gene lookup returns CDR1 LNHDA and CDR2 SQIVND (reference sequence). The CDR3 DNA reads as TGTGCCAGTAGTATTCGACGGGGAATCGGGGACAATCAGCCCCAGCATTTT. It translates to CASSIRRGIGDNQPQHF.

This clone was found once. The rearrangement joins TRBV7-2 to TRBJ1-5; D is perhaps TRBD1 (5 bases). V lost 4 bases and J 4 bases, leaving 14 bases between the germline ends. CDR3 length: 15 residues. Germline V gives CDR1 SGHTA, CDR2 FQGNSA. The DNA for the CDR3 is TGTGCCAGCAGCTGGGAGGACACCAGGAATCAGCCCCAGCATTTT. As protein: CASSWEDTRNQPQHF. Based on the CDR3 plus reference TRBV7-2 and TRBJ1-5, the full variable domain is GAGVSQSPSNKVTEKGKDVELRCDPISGHTALYWYRQSLGQGLEFLIYFQGNSAPDKSGLPSDRFSAERTGGSVSTLTIQRTQQEDSAVYLCASSWEDTRNQPQHFGDGTRLSIL.

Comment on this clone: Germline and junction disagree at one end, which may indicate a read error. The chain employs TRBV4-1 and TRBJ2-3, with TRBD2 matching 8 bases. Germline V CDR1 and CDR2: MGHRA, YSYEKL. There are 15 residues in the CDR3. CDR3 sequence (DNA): TGCGCCAGCAGTCAAGCGGGGGCTGGCGCAGATACGCAGTATTTT. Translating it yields CASSQAGAGADTQYF.